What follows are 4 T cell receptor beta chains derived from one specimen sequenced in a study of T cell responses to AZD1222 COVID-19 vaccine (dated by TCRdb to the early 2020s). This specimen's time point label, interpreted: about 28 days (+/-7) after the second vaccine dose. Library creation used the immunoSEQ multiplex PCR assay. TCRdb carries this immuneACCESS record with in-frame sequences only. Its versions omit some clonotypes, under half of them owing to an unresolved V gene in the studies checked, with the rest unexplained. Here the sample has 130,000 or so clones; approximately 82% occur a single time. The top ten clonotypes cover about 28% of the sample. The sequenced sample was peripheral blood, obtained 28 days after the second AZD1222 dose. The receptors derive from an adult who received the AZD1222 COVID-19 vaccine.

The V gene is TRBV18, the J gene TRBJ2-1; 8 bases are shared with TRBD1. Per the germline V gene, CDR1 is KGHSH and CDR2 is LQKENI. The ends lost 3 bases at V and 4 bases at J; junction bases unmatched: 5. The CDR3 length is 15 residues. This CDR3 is CASSPQGALYNEQFF. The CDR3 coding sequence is TGTGCCAGCTCACCCCAGGGGGCTCTATACAATGAGCAGTTCTTC. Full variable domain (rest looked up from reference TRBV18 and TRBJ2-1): NAGVMQNPRHLVRRRGQEARLRCSPMKGHSHVYWYRQLPEEGLKFMVYLQKENIIDESGMPKERFSAEFPKEGPSILRIQQVVRGDSAAYFCASSPQGALYNEQFFGPGTRLTVL.

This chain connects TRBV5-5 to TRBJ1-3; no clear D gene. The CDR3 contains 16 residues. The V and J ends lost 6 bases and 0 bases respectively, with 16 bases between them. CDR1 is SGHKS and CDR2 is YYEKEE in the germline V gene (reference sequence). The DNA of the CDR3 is TGTGCCAGCAACCCTGCCGGGATCCCCTCTGGAAACACCATATATTTT. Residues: CASNPAGIPSGNTIYF.

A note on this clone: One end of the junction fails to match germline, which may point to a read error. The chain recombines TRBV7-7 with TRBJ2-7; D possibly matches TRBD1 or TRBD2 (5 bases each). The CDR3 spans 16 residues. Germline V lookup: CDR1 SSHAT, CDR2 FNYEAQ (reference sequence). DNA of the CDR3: TGTGCTAGCAGCTTAGGGATTGAGGGGCGTTCGCACGAGCAGTACTTC. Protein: CASSLGIEGRSHEQYF.

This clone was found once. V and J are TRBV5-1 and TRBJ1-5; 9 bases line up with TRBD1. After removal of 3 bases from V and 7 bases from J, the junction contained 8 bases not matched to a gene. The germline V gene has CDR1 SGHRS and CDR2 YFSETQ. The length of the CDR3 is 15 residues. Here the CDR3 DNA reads TGCGCCAGCAGCTCCGGGACAGGGCTTAACCAGCCCCAGCATTTT. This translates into CASSSGTGLNQPQHF.